This entry describes one T cell receptor (beta chain). The sample is drawn from a study of long-term antiretroviral therapy in people with HIV. Overall study context: The study's earliest collections predate the 2015 immediate-ART recommendation by about a decade.

CDR3 size: 15 residues. From germline, CDR1 is SGHTA and CDR2 FQGTGA. V was pared by 3 bases and J by 6 bases, with 14 bases between. Per donor, a minimum of one pre-ART and a minimum of two post-ART PBMC samples were available. Survey-level resolution applied to immunoSEQ assay v3.0. Assay used: immunoSEQ multiplex PCR; TCRdb lists only in-frame clones, some missing. This sample has about 27,000 clones, with roughly 82% found just once. This chain uses TRBV7-3 with TRBJ2-2; D ambiguous. Sample: unsorted PBMCs, taken 0.8 years before starting antiretroviral therapy. The sequence came from a man between 18 and 29 years old with HIV. CDR3 loop: CASSFYTEVPGELFF. CDR3 in DNA: TGTGCCAGCAGCTTTTATACCGAAGTACCCGGGGAGCTGTTTTTT.